A selection of T cell receptor beta chains follows, all from one sample in a study of cytomegalovirus exposure and HLA in healthy donors. This table comes from immunoSEQ multiplex PCR, and its TCRdb copy is limited to in-frame clones, with some not included. The table lists approximately 200,000 clones, around 83% of them singletons. What was sequenced was PBMCs. These receptors all come from a girl aged 10 to 17 in good health and CMV-seronegative. CDR3s include the opening cysteine and the closing phenylalanine or tryptophan.

>TRBV28|18|TRBJ1-5
CASSFLAGQGLSNQPQHF
>TRBV5-4|15|TRBJ1-6
CASRQQGRFDSPLHF
>TRBV19|15|TRBJ2-1
CASKGTSGSYNEQFF
>TRBV2|15|TRBJ2-1
CASRLLAGGINEQFF
>TRBV4-2|14|TRBJ1-2
CASSQGTQGYGYTF
>TRBV6-4|15|TRBJ2-7
CASGLTMDRTYEQYF
>TRBV7-2|13|TRBJ2-1
CASSLVPGNEQFF
>TRBV4-1|16|TRBJ1-4
CASSQAPGQSNEKLFF
>TRBV5-1|15|TRBJ2-1
CASSLSVKRGTSGFF
>TRBV7-2|15|TRBJ2-7
CASSPLAGGRYEQYF
>TRBV5-4|16|TRBJ2-1
CASSTAERVSYNEQFF
>TRBV6-5|15|TRBJ1-1
CASSRTGGGNTEAFF
>TRBV7-9|13|TRBJ2-5
CASSFTGGETQYF
>TRBV6-1|15|TRBJ2-1
CATVQGQGSHNEQFF
>TRBV7-9|13|TRBJ2-7
CASSFQPGGEQYF
>TRBV19|16|TRBJ1-2
CASSIGRGLTNYGYTF
>TRBV10-3|11|TRBJ1-1
CAIKGGTEAFF